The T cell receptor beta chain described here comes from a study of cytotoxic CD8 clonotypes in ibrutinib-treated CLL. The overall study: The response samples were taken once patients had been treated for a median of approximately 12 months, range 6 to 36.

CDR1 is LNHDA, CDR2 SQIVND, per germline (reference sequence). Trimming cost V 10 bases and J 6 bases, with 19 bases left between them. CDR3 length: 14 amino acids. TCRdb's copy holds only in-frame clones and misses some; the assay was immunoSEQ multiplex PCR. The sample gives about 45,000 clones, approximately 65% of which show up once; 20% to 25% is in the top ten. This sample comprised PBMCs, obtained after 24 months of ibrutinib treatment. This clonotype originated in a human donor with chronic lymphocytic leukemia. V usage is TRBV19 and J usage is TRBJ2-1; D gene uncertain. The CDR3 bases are TGTGCCACTGCTCGGCGACACCCTGGCAATGAGCAGTTCTTC. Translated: CATARRHPGNEQFF. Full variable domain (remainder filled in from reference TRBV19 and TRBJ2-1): DGGITQSPKYLFRKEGQNVTLSCEQNLNHDAMYWYRQDPGQGLRLIYYSQIVNDFQKGDIAEGYSVSREKKESFPLTVTSAQKNPTAFYLCATARRHPGNEQFFGPGTRLTVL.